A selection of T cell receptor beta chains follows, all from one sample in a study of blood T cell repertoires in COVID-19. This table comes from immunoSEQ multiplex PCR, and its TCRdb copy is limited to in-frame clones, with some not included. The sample lists 150,000 to 180,000 clones, approximately 83% occurring once. Sample: peripheral blood. All receptors come from a woman aged 60 to 75 with acute or convalescent COVID-19. CDR3s include the opening cysteine and the closing phenylalanine or tryptophan. Each record gives: clone size, J gene, V gene, D gene, CDR3 protein, CDR3 DNA. D genes are given only for firm matches. For some rows the clone size is stated as once, few or many, or as a class when expanded; others skip it.

>.|TRBJ1-3|TRBV2|TRBD1
CASSPDMDRGGNTIYF
TGTGCCAGCAGTCCCGACATGGACAGGGGTGGAAACACCATATATTTT
>.|TRBJ2-7|TRBV5-6|.
CASSPRGDRRVYEQYF
TGTGCCAGCAGCCCCCGGGGGGACAGGAGGGTCTACGAGCAGTACTTC
>once|TRBJ1-2|TRBV24-1|.
CATSDPVRNGYTF
TGTGCCACCAGTGACCCGGTTCGAAATGGCTACACCTTC
>.|TRBJ2-7|TRBV7-6|.
CASSLAQGRREQYF
TGTGCCAGCAGCTTAGCCCAGGGCAGGCGCGAGCAGTACTTC
>.|TRBJ2-1|TRBV5-1|TRBD2
CASSGTSGLRNEQFF
TGCGCCAGCAGCGGTACTAGCGGCCTTAGAAATGAGCAGTTCTTC
>.|TRBJ1-2|TRBV7-2|.
CASSLPGNYGYTF
TGTGCCAGCAGCTTACCAGGGAACTATGGCTACACCTTC
>.|TRBJ1-1|TRBV18|.
CASSPPMGQNTEAFF
TGTGCCAGCTCACCACCAATGGGACAGAACACTGAAGCTTTCTTT
>.|TRBJ1-6|TRBV10-3|.
CAIRSDNSPLHF
TGTGCCATCCGTTCGGATAATTCACCCCTCCACTTT
>.|TRBJ2-7|TRBV10-2|TRBD2
CASRLAGGGEQYF
TGCGCCAGCAGGCTAGCGGGGGGAGGAGAGCAGTACTTC
>.|TRBJ1-6|TRBV6-5|.
CASWQGGNSPLHF
TGTGCCAGTTGGCAGGGTGGCAATTCACCCCTCCACTTT
>.|TRBJ2-2|TRBV10-1|.
CASSPNRLGGELFF
TGCGCCAGCAGTCCGAACAGGCTTGGCGGGGAGCTGTTTTTT
>once|TRBJ1-4|TRBV5-1|TRBD1
CASSLPTGGFNEKLFF
TGCGCCAGCAGCTTACCCACAGGGGGCTTTAATGAAAAACTGTTTTTT
>.|TRBJ2-3|TRBV9|.
CASSSRPETSTDTQYF
TGTGCCAGCAGCTCCCGCCCTGAGACAAGCACAGATACGCAGTATTTT
>few|TRBJ1-2|TRBV18|.
CASSHAFGADYGYTF
TGTGCCAGCTCACACGCCTTTGGGGCAGACTATGGCTACACCTTC
>.|TRBJ2-5|TRBV7-9|TRBD2
CASSQGLGQETQYF
TGTGCCAGCAGCCAGGGACTAGGCCAAGAGACCCAGTACTTC
>.|TRBJ1-4|TRBV6-5|.
CASSSPGDAREKLFF
TGTGCCAGCAGTTCCCCAGGGGACGCGAGGGAAAAACTGTTTTTT
>.|TRBJ2-1|TRBV5-1|.
CASSFDGSSYNEQFF
TGCGCCAGCAGCTTCGACGGGAGCTCCTACAATGAGCAGTTCTTC
>.|TRBJ1-1|TRBV6-5|TRBD1
CASSRQGRGTEAFF
TGTGCCAGCAGCCGACAGGGTCGGGGCACTGAAGCTTTCTTT
>.|TRBJ2-3|TRBV7-9|.
CASSSGELYSTDTQYF
TGTGCCAGCAGCTCAGGGGAGCTATATAGCACAGATACGCAGTATTTT
>.|TRBJ1-2|TRBV27|TRBD1
CASSPKTGGRGYTF
TGTGCCAGCAGCCCAAAGACAGGGGGACGGGGCTACACCTTC
>.|TRBJ1-4|TRBV6-5|TRBD1
CASTRNRGANEKLFF
TGTGCCAGCACTCGAAACAGGGGGGCTAATGAAAAACTGTTTTTT
>.|TRBJ1-6|TRBV12-3/TRBV12-4|.
CASSASGNSPLHF
TGTGCCAGCAGTGCATCAGGGAACTCACCCCTCCACTTT
>few|TRBJ2-3|TRBV11-2|TRBD1
CASNTLGQGTTDTQYF
TGTGCCAGCAACACCCTCGGACAGGGGACCACAGATACGCAGTATTTT
>once|TRBJ2-1|TRBV4-2|TRBD1
CASSQPLADRGPNEQFF
TGTGCCAGCAGCCAACCACTGGCGGACAGGGGCCCCAATGAGCAGTTCTTC
>.|TRBJ1-2|TRBV10-3|.
CAISETQAGYTF
TGTGCCATCAGTGAGACCCAGGCTGGCTACACCTTC
>.|TRBJ1-6|TRBV7-3|.
CASSLRVQGGNSPLHF
TGTGCCAGCAGCTTAAGGGTCCAGGGTGGTAATTCACCCCTCCACTTT
>.|TRBJ1-4|TRBV4-1|TRBD1
CASSPGDSPPPTNEKLFF
TGCGCCAGCAGCCCCGGGGACAGCCCCCCTCCAACTAATGAAAAACTGTTTTTT
>.|TRBJ2-1|TRBV5-1|TRBD1
CASSTGQGIDEQFF
TGCGCCAGCAGCACAGGACAGGGGATCGATGAGCAGTTCTTC
>.|TRBJ2-2|TRBV24-1|.
CATSDLHDTGELFF
TGTGCCACCAGTGATTTGCATGACACCGGGGAGCTGTTTTTT
>.|TRBJ1-1|TRBV9|.
CASSAQVGVTGGWTEAFF
TGTGCCAGCAGCGCACAGGTAGGTGTAACGGGGGGCTGGACTGAAGCTTTCTTT
>.|TRBJ1-6|TRBV5-1|TRBD1
CASSSLDRGLNSPLHF
TGCGCCAGCAGCTCGTTGGACAGGGGGCTTAATTCACCCCTCCACTTT
>.|TRBJ1-3|TRBV19|.
CASSSVYSGNTIYF
TGTGCCAGTAGTTCGGTATACTCTGGAAACACCATATATTTT
>.|TRBJ1-1|TRBV28|TRBD1
CASTPSGQGYTEAFF
TGTGCCAGCACTCCCTCGGGACAGGGATACACTGAAGCTTTCTTT
>.|TRBJ2-3|TRBV6-5|TRBD1
CASSLRDRGTDTQYF
TGTGCCAGCAGTCTCCGGGACAGAGGCACAGATACGCAGTATTTT
>.|TRBJ2-3|TRBV29-1|.
CSVAGRKLVGDTQYF
TGCAGCGTTGCGGGTCGGAAGTTGGTTGGAGATACGCAGTATTTT
>.|TRBJ2-3|TRBV7-9|TRBD2
CASGGLAGPTDTQYF
TGTGCCAGCGGTGGACTAGCGGGGCCAACAGATACGCAGTATTTT
>.|TRBJ1-1|TRBV9|.
CASSVGVSAEAFF
TGTGCCAGCAGCGTAGGGGTAAGCGCTGAAGCTTTCTTT